The sequence of this TCR beta chain was determined in a study of shared clonotypes between healthy human individuals. Regarding this clone: The target antigen is unknown.

General study points: Clonotypes shared by all four sorted-subset donors had higher generation probabilities than non-shared clonotypes. Rarefaction showed sorted-subset sequencing was incomplete despite large depth.

Genomic DNA per cell subset filled all wells of several immunoSEQ plates. Some clones are missing from TCRdb's copy, which holds only in-frame ones; the method was immunoSEQ multiplex PCR. The sample has millions of clones, roughly 92% seen once; the top ten hold about 0.13%. Every one of the donors was a Caucasian adult that lived in Nashville, Tennessee. Sequences were obtained from naive CD4+ T cells sorted from blood. Subset reported: CD45RA+ positively selected. This receptor was identified in a man aged 18-30 years in good health.

The CDR3 DNA follows: TGTGCCAGCAGCTCCACAGCAGGAAACTATGGCTACACCTTC. The encoded protein is CASSSTAGNYGYTF. V gene TRBV5-6 combines with J gene TRBJ1-2; no clear D. Trimming shortened V by 3 bases and J by 2 bases, and 11 bases separated the two germline ends. The germline gives CDR1 SGHDT, CDR2 YYEEEE. The CDR3 consists of 14 residues.